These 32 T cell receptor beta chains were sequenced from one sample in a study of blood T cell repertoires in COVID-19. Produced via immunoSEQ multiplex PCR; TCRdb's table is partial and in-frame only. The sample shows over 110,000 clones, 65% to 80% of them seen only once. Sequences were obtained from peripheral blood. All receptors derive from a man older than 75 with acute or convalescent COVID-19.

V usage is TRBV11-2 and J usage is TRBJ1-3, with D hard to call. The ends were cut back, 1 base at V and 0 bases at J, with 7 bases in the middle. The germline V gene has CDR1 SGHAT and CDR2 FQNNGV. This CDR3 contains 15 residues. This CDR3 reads CASSLAGISGNTIYF. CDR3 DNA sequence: TGTGCCAGCAGCTTAGCGGGGATCTCTGGAAACACCATATATTTT. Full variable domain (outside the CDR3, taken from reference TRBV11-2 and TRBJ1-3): EAGVAQSPRYKIIEKRQSVAFWCNPISGHATLYWYQQILGQGPKLLIQFQNNGVVDDSQLPKDRFSAERLKGVDSTLKIQPAKLEDSAVYLCASSLAGISGNTIYFGEGSWLTVV.

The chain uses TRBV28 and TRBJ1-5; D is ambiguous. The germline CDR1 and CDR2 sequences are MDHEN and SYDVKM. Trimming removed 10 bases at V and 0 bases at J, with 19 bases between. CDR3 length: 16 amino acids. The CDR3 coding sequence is TGTGCCACCTTCCTACGAGCCCGTTATAGCAATCAGCCCCAGCATTTT. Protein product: CATFLRARYSNQPQHF.

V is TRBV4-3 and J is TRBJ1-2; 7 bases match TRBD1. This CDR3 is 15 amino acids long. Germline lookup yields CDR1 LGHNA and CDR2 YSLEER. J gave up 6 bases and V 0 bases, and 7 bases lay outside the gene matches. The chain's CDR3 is CASSQERGRYDGYTF. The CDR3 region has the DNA TGCGCCAGCAGCCAAGAAAGGGGGCGGTATGATGGCTACACCTTC.

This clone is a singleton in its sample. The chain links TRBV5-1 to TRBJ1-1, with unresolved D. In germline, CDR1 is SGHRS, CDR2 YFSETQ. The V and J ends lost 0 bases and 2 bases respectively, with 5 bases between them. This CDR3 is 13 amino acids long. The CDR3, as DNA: TGCGCCAGCAGCTTGGGGACTAACACTGAAGCTTTCTTT. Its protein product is CASSLGTNTEAFF.

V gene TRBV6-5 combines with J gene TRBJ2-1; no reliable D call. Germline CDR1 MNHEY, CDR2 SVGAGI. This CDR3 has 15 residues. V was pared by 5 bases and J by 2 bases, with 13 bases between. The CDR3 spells CASSPDHDTYNEQFF. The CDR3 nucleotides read TGTGCCAGCAGTCCCGACCACGACACCTACAATGAGCAGTTCTTC.

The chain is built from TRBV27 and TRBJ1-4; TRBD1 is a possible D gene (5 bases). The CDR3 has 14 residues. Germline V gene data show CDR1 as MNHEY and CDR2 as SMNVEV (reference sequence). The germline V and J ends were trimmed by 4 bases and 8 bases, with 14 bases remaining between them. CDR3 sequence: CASSYRGVEEKLFF. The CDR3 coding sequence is TGTGCCAGCAGTTATCGGGGGGTTGAAGAAAAACTGTTTTTT.

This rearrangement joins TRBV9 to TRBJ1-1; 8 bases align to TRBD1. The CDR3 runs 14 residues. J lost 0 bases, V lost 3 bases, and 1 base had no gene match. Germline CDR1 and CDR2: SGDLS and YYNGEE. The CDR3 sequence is CASSGDRMNTEAFF. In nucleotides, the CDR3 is TGTGCCAGCAGCGGGGACAGGATGAACACTGAAGCTTTCTTT.

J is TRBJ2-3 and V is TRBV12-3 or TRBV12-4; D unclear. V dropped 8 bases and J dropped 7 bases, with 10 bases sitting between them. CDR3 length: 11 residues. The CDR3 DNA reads TGTGCCAGCGGTTCTATCTATACGCAGTATTTT. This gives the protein CASGSIYTQYF.

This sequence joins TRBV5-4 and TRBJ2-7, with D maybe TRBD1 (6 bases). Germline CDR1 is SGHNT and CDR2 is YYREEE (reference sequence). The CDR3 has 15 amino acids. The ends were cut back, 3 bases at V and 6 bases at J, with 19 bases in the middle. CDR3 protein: CASSSMSARDTEQYF. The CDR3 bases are TGTGCCAGCAGCTCGATGAGTGCTAGGGACACCGAGCAGTACTTC. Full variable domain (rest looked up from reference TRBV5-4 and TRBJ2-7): ETGVTQSPTHLIKTRGQQVTLRCSSQSGHNTVSWYQQALGQGPQFIFQYYREEENGRGNFPPRFSGLQFPNYSSELNVNALELDDSALYLCASSSMSARDTEQYFGPGTRLTVT.

CDR3 sequence reads: CASRQTTGGSSYEQYF. CDR3 in DNA: TGTGCCAGCAGGCAGACGACAGGGGGGAGCTCCTACGAGCAGTACTTC. The chain employs TRBV6-6 and TRBJ2-7, with 9 bases that match TRBD1. Germline-derived CDR1 and CDR2 are MNHNY and SVGAGI (reference sequence). The CDR3 spans 16 residues. V gave up 6 bases and J gave up 0 bases; unmatched junction bases: 9.

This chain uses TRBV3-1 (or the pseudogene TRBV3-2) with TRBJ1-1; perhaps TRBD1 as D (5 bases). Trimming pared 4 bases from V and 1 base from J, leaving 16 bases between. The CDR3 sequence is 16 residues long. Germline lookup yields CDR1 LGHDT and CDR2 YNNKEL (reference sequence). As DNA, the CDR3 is TGTGCCAGCAGCCCCACTCCCAGGGTCCCGAACACTGAAGCTTTCTTT. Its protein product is CASSPTPRVPNTEAFF.

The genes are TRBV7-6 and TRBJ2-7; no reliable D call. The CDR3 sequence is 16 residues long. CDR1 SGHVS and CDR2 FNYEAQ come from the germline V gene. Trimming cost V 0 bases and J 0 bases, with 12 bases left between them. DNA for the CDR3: TGTGCCAGCAGCTTAGCGACGACATACAGCTCCTACGAGCAGTACTTC. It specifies CASSLATTYSSYEQYF.

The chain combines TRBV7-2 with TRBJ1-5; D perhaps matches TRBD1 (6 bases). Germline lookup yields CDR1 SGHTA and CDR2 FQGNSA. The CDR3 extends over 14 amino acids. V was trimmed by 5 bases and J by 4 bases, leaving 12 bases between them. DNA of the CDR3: TGTGCCAGCAGCGCCGGGACACCGAATCAGCCCCAGCATTTT. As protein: CASSAGTPNQPQHF. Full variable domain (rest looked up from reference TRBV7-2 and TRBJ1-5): GAGVSQSPSNKVTEKGKDVELRCDPISGHTALYWYRQSLGQGLEFLIYFQGNSAPDKSGLPSDRFSAERTGGSVSTLTIQRTQQEDSAVYLCASSAGTPNQPQHFGDGTRLSIL.

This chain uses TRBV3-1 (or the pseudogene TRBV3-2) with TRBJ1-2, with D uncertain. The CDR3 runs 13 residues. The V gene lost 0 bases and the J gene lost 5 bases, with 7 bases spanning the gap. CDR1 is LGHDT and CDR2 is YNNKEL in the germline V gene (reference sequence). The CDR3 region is CASSQEGRYGYTF. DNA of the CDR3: TGTGCCAGCAGCCAAGAGGGCAGGTATGGCTACACCTTC.

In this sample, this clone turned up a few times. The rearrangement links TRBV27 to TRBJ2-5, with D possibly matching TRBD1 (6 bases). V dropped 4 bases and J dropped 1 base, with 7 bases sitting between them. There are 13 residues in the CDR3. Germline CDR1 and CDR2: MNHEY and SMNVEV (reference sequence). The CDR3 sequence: CASSYRAQETQYF. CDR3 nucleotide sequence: TGTGCCAGCAGTTACAGGGCCCAAGAGACCCAGTACTTC.

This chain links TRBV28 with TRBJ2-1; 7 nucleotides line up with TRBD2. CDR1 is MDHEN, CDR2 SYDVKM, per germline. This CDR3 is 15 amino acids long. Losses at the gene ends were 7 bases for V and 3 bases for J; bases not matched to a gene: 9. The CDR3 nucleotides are TGTGCCAGCATGGGCGCGGGGGAGGACTACAATGAGCAGTTCTTC. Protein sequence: CASMGAGEDYNEQFF.

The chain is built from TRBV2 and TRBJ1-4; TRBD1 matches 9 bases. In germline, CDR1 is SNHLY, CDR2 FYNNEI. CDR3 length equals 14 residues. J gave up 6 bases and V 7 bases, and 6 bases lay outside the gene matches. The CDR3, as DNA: TGTGCCAGCAATACAGGGGGCTCAGATGAAAAACTGTTTTTT. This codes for CASNTGGSDEKLFF. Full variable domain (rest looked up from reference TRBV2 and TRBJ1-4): EPEVTQTPSHQVTQMGQEVILRCVPISNHLYFYWYRQILGQKVEFLVSFYNNEISEKSEIFDDQFSVERPDGSNFTLKIRSTKLEDSAMYFCASNTGGSDEKLFFGSGTQLSVL.

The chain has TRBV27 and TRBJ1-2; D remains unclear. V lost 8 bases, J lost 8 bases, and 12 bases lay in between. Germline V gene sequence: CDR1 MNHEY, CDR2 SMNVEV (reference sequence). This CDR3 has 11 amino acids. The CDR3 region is CASGPGVGYTF. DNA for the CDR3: TGTGCCAGCGGCCCCGGGGTCGGCTACACCTTC.

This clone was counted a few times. The CDR3 sequence: CASSPLPTGTTVNQPQHF. CDR3 coding DNA: TGTGCCAGCAGCCCTCTACCGACTGGGACAACAGTGAATCAGCCCCAGCATTTT. The V call is TRBV4-2, the J call TRBJ1-5; TRBD1 is a possible D gene (6 bases). Germline V gene lookup returns CDR1 LGHNA and CDR2 YNFKEQ. The CDR3 loop spans 18 amino acids. With 4 bases removed from V and 4 bases from J, the gap between germline ends came to 23 bases.

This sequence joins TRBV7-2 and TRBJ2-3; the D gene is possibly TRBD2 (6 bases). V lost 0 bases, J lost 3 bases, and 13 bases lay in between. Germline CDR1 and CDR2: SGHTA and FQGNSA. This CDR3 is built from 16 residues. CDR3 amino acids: CASSLAHAGGTDTQYF. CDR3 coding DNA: TGTGCCAGCAGCTTAGCCCACGCAGGAGGGACAGATACGCAGTATTTT. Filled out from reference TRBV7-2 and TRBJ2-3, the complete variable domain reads GAGVSQSPSNKVTEKGKDVELRCDPISGHTALYWYRQSLGQGLEFLIYFQGNSAPDKSGLPSDRFSAERTGGSVSTLTIQRTQQEDSAVYLCASSLAHAGGTDTQYFGPGTRLTVL.

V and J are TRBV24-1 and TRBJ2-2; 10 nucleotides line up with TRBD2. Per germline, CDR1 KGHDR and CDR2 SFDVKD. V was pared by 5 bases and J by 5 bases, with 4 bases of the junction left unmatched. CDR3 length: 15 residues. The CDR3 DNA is TGTGCCACCAGTGGTACTAGCGGGGCTACCGGGGAGCTGTTTTTT. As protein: CATSGTSGATGELFF.

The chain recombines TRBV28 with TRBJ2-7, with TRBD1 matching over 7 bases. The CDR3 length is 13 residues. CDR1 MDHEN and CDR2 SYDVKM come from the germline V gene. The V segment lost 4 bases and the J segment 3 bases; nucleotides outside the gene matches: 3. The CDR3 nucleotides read TGTGCCAGCAGTTCGCCAGGGGGCTACGAGCAGTACTTC. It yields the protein CASSSPGGYEQYF.

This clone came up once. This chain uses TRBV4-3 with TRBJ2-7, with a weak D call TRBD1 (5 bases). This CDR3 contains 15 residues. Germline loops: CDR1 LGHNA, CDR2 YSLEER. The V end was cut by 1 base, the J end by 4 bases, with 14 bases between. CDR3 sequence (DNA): TGCGCCAGCAGCCAAGCCCCTGCAGGGCAGTACGAGCAGTACTTC. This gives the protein CASSQAPAGQYEQYF.

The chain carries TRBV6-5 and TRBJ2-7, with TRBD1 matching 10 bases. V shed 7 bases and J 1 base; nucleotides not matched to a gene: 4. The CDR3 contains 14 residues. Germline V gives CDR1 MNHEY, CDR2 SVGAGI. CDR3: CASTQGQGSYEQYF. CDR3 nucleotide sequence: TGTGCCAGCACTCAGGGACAGGGGTCCTACGAGCAGTACTTC.

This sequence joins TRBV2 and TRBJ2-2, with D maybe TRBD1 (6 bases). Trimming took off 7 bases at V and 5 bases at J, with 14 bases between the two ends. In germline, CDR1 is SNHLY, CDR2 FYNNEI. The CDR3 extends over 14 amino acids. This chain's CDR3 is CASIPQGRTGELFF. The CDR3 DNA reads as TGTGCCAGCATCCCACAGGGCAGGACCGGGGAGCTGTTTTTT.

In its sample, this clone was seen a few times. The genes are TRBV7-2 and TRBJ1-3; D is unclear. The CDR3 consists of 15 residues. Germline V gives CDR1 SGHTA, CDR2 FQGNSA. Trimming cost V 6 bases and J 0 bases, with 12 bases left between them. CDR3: CASRLQALSGNTIYF. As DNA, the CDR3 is TGTGCCAGCAGACTTCAGGCCCTCTCTGGAAACACCATATATTTT.

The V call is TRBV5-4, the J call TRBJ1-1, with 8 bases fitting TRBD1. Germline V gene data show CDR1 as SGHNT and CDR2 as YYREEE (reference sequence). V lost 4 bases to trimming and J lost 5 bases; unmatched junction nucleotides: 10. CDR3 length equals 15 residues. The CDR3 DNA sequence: TGTGCCAGCAGCCTACACGACAGGGGACAAACTGAAGCTTTCTTT. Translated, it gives CASSLHDRGQTEAFF.

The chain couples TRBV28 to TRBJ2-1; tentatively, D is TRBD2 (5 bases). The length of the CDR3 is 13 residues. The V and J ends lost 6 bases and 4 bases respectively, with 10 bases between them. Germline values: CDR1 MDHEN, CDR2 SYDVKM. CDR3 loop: CASSSGLYNEQFF. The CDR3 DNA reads TGTGCCAGCAGCTCCGGACTTTACAATGAGCAGTTCTTC. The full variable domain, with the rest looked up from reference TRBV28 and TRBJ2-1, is DVKVTQSSRYLVKRTGEKVFLECVQDMDHENMFWYRQDPGLGLRLIYFSYDVKMKEKGDIPEGYSVSREKKERFSLILESASTNQTSMYLCASSSGLYNEQFFGPGTRLTVL.

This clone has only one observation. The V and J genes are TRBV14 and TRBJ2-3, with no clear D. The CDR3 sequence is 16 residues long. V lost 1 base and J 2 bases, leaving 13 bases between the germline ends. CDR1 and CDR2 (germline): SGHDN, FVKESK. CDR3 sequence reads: CASSQANKRYTDTQYF. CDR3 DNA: TGTGCCAGCAGCCAAGCTAATAAGAGATACACAGATACGCAGTATTTT.

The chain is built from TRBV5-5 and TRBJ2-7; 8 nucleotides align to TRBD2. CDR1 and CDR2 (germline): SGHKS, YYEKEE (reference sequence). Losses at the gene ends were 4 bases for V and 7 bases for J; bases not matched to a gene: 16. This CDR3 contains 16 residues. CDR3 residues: CASSPKDFLTGGEQYF. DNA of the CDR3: TGTGCCAGCAGCCCGAAGGACTTTTTAACGGGGGGGGAGCAGTACTTC. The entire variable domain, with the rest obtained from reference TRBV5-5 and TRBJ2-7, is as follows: DAGVTQSPTHLIKTRGQQVTLRCSPISGHKSVSWYQQVLGQGPQFIFQYYEKEERGRGNFPDRFSARQFPNYSSELNVNALLLGDSALYLCASSPKDFLTGGEQYFGPGTRLTVT.

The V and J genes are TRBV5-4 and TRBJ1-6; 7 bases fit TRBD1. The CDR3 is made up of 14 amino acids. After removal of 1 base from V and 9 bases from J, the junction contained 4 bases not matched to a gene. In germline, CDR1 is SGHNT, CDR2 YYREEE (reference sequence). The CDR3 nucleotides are TGTGCCAGCAGCTTGCGACAGGGAGGTTCACCCCTCCACTTT. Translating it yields CASSLRQGGSPLHF.

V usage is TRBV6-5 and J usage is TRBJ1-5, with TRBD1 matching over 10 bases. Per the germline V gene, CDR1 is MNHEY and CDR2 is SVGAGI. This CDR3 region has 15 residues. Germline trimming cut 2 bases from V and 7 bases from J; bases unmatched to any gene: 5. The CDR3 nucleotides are TGTGCCAGCAGTTACGGGACAGGGGCCAACCAGCCCCAGCATTTT. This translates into CASSYGTGANQPQHF.